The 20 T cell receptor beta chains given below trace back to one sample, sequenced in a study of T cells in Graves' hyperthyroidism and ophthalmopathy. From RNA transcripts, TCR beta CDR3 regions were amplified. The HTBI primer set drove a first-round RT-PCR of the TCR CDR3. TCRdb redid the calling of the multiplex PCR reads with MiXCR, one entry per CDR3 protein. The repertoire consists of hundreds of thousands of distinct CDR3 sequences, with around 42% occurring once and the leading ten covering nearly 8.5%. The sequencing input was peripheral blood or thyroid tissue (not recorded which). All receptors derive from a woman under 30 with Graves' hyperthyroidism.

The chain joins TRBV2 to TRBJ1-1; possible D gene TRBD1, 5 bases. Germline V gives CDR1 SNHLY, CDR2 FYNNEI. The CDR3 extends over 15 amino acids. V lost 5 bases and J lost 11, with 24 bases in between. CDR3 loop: CASSYSGQGERPAFF. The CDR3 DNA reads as TGTGCCAGCAGTTACTCCGGGCAGGGAGAACGTCCGGCTTTCTTT.

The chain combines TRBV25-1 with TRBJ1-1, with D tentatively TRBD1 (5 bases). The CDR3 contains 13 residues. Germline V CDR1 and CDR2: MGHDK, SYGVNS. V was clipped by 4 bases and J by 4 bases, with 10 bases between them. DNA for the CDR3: TGTGCCAGCAGTGTAGGGGCGGTCACTGAAGCTTTCTTT. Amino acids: CASSVGAVTEAFF.

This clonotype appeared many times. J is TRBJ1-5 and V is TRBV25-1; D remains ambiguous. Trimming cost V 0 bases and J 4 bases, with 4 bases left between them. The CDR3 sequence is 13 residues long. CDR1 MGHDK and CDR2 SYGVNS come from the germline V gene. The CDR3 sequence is CASSEYGNQPQHF. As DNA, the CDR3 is TGTGCCAGCAGTGAATATGGGAATCAGCCCCAGCATTTT.

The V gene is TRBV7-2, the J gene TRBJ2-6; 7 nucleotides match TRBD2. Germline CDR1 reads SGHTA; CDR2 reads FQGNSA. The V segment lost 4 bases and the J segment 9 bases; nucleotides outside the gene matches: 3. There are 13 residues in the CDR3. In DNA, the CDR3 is TGTGCCAGCAGCTCGGGGGGTGACAACGTCCTGACTTTC. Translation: CASSSGGDNVLTF.

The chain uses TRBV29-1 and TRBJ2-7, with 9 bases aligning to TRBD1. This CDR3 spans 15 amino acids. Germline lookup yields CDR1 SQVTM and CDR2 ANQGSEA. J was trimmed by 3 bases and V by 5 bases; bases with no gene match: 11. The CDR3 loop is CSVISGTGFGYEQYF. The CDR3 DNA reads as TGCAGCGTTATTTCCGGGACAGGGTTTGGCTACGAGCAGTACTTC.

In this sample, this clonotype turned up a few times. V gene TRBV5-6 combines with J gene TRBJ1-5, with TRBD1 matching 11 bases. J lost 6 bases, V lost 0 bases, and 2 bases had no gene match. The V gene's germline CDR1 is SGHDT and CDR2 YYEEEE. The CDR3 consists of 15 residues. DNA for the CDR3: TGTGCCAGCAGCTTGGGGACAGGGGGCTTTCAGCCCCAGCATTTT. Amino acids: CASSLGTGGFQPQHF.

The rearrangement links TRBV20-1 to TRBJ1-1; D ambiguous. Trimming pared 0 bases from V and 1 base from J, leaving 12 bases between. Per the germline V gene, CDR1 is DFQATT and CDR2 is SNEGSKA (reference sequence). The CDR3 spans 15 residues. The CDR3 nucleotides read TGCAGTGCTAGAGATCCGAGACACCAGAACACTGAAGCTTTCTTT. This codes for CSARDPRHQNTEAFF.

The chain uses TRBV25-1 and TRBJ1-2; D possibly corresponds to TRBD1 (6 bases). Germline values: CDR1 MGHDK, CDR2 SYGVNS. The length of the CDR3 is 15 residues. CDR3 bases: TGTGCTAGAGATTCAGGGGCACATTACGATGATGGCTACACCTTC. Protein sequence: CARDSGAHYDDGYTF.

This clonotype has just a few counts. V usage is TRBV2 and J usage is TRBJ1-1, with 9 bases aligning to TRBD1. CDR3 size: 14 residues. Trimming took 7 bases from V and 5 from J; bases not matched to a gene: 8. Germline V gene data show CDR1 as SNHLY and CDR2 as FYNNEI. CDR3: CASTSDRGGTEAFF. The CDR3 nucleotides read TGTGCCAGCACCTCTGACAGGGGGGGGACTGAAGCTTTCTTT.

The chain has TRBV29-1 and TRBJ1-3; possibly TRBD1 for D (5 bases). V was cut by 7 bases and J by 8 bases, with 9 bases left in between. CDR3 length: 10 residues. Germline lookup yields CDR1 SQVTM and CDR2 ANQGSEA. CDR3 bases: TGCAGCGCCGTGGGGGACACCATATATTTT. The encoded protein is CSAVGDTIYF.

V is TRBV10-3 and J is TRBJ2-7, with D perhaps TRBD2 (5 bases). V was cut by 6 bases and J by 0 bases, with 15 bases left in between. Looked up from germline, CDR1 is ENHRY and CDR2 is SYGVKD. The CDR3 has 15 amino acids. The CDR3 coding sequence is TGTGCCATCAGAGAAAGCGGCACTAGCTCCTACGAGCAGTACTTC. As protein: CAIRESGTSSYEQYF.

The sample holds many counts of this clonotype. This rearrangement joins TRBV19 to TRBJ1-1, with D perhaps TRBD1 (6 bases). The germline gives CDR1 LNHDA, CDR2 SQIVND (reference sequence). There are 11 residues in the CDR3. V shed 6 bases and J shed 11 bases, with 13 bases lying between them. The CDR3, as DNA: TGTGCCAGTAGGGTCGACAGGTCGGCTTTCTTT. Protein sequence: CASRVDRSAFF.

CDR3 amino acids: CASSNSGRAEGEQYF. Here the CDR3 DNA reads TGTGCCAGCAGTAATAGCGGGAGGGCCGAAGGAGAGCAGTACTTC. The chain has TRBV7-2 and TRBJ2-7; TRBD2 agrees at 11 bases. J was trimmed by 7 bases and V by 6 bases; bases with no gene match: 11. Germline assignment: CDR1 SGHTA and CDR2 FQGNSA. The CDR3 loop spans 15 amino acids.

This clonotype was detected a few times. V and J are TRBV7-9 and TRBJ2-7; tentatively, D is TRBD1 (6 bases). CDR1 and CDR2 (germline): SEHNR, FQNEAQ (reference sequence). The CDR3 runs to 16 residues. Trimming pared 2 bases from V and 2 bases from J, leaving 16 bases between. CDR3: CASSLRGDRFPYEQYF. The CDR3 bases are TGTGCCAGCAGCTTAAGAGGAGACAGGTTTCCCTACGAGCAGTACTTC. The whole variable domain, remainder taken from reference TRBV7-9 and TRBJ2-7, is DTGVSQNPRHKITKRGQNVTFRCDPISEHNRLYWYRQTLGQGPEFLTYFQNEAQLEKSRLLSDRFSAERPKGSFSTLEIQRTEQGDSAMYLCASSLRGDRFPYEQYFGPGTRLTVT.

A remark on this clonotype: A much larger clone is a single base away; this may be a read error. The CDR3 DNA reads as TGTGCCAGCAGCGATACAGGGGCGCGGGAGACCCAGTACTTC. This codes for CASSDTGARETQYF. The rearrangement links TRBV7-2 to TRBJ2-5, with 7 positions matching TRBD1. CDR1 is SGHTA and CDR2 is FQGNSA in the germline V gene. The V segment lost 5 bases and the J segment 5 bases; nucleotides outside the gene matches: 8. The CDR3 length is 14 residues.

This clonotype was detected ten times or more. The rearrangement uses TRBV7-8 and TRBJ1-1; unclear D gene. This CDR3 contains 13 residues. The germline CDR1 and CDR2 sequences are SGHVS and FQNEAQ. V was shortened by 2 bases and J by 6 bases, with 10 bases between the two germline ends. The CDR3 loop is CASSLPGSAEAFF. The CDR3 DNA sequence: TGTGCCAGCAGCTTACCCGGGTCCGCTGAAGCTTTCTTT.

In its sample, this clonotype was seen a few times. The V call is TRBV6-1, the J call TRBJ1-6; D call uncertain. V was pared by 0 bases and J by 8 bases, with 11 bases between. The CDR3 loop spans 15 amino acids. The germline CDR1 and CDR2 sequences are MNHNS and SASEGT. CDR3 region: CASSEALGGYSPLHF. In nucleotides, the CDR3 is TGTGCCAGCAGTGAAGCGCTGGGAGGGTATTCACCCCTCCACTTT.

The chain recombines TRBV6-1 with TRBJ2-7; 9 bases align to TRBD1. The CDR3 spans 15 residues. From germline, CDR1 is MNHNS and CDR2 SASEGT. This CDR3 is CASGLAGTGYYEQYF. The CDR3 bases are TGTGCTAGTGGTTTGGCCGGGACAGGGTACTACGAGCAGTACTTC.

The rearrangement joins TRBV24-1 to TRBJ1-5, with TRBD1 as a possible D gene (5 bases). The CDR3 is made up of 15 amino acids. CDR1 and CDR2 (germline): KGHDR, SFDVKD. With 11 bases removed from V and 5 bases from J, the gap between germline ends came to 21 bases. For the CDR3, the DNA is TGTGCCAGCAGCCAAGATTTCCAGGGAGATCAGCCCCAGCATTTT. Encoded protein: CASSQDFQGDQPQHF.

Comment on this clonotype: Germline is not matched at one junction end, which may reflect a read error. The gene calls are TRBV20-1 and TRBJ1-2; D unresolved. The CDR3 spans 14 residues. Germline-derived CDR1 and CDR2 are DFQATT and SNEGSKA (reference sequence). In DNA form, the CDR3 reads TGCAGTGCTAGAGATCCGAGCTCTAACTATGGCCACACCTTC. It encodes CSARDPSSNYGHTF.